This T cell receptor (beta chain) was identified in a study of human T cells and chemical hapten exposure (dated by TCRdb to 2020 to 2023). For context, the study as a whole: Libraries were pooled for sequencing, and variation in per-sample TCR yields was attributed mainly to small differences in library volumes within the pool. The study tracked peripheral blood TCR repertoire changes in vivo during primary and secondary sensitization to the hapten diphenylcyclopropenone (DPC) in alopecia patients. Each blood RNA sample was used to sequence both TCR alpha and TCR beta chains.

The library came from RACE. The sequencing machine was a NextSeq 500. During library preparation, unique molecular identifiers were attached to individual cDNA molecules so that TCRs could be counted quantitatively and reproducibly. Concerning the study's data processing: The median number of TCRs per sample was around 100,000, ranging from about 20,000 to 750,000. The Decombinator software suite was used to annotate the V, J and CDR3 of the TCR reads. For the PS versus PT1 abundance plots, all samples were subsampled to the same number of TCRs (28,000). TCRs were defined as expanded if absent before sensitization and observed at least eight times at the 2-week time point. TCRdb itself trimmed the public reads at Q25 with fastp, ran MiXCR and retained productive beta chains. Each record represents a unique CDR3 protein, reported with the most common genes and DNA among its rows. The V and J calls here are based on TCRdb, not the publication. The sample includes approximately 79,000 distinct CDR3 sequences, with over 8.5% observed a single time. Jointly, the top ten make up 1.5% of the sample.

V has 6 bases trimmed and J has 6 bases trimmed; junction bases matching no gene number 8. The CDR3 goes from the cysteine to the phenylalanine over 14 residues. Only the CDR3 DNA stays, 42 bases, in frame from base 1. CDR1 and CDR2 (DFQATT, SNEGSKA) derive from the germline V gene (reference sequence). The full study reports these points: After repeated subsampling, the strength of the expansion versus patch-test correlation and the threshold at which it became significant changed. DPC sensitization did not change the number of TCRs with a frequency above 1 in 1000, and there was no evidence of changes in global repertoire structure.

Reading the label with the study, this specimen's time point is: healthy volunteer bleed at 6 weeks. Total RNA was extracted from unfractionated whole blood that had been collected in Tempus Blood RNA tubes. As TCR sequencing controls, roughly five healthy volunteers were used, with blood taken at day 0, 2 weeks and 6 weeks. In regard to this clonotype: Its antigen is currently not known. Within one base of it there is no much larger clone, and no base qualities were kept.

The chain is encoded by TRBV20-1 joined to TRBJ2-1; 10 central bases correspond to TRBD2. The sample taken for sequencing was whole blood. This sequence originates from a male donor in good health. Some clones in this sample may be carry-over from other donors' samples. The DNA sequence follows: TGCAGTGCGTCTGGACTAGCGGAATCCAATGAGCAGTTCTTC. It codes for CSASGLAESNEQFF.